This T cell receptor (beta chain) was identified in a study of blood T cell repertoires in COVID-19. Between the trimmed V and J ends, which lost 0 bases and 7 bases, there was a span of 13 bases. The germline gives CDR1 SGDLS, CDR2 YYNGEE. This CDR3 is built from 14 residues. Cohorts were determined from participant-reported clinical history. Study processing details: Reference gene primer amplification in the assay estimated nucleated cell counts. Profiled with immunoSEQ multiplex PCR; TCRdb holds only in-frame clones, not every one. V and J calls and clone size follow that table, whereas D and trimming were derived from the DNA. This table holds 150,000 to 200,000 clones, around 80% found once.

The receptor's source is a man in his sixties or seventies who had been exposed to COVID-19. The sequenced sample consisted of PBMCs or T cells enriched from blood (not recorded which). V is TRBV9 and J is TRBJ1-2; no clear D. CDR3 DNA: TGTGCCAGCAGCGTAGGTCCCGTTTTAGCTGGCTACACCTTC. Its protein product is CASSVGPVLAGYTF.